Following are 8 T cell receptor beta chains from one sample sequenced in a study of CD8+CD57+ T cells in acquired aplastic anemia. CDR3 and TCR beta VDJ profiling relied on genomic DNA as the template. MiXCR, run by TCRdb on the reads, gives a single entry per CDR3 protein. The top ten clones hold about 2.3% of a sample with around 130,000 distinct CDR3 sequences, over 45% of them seen once. The specimen was sorted CD4+, CD8+, or CD8+CD57+ T cells (not recorded which) from PBMCs. The source of these receptors is a human donor in good health, serving as a control.

The J gene is TRBJ2-7, the V gene TRBV10-1; unclear D gene. From germline, CDR1 is WNHNN and CDR2 SYGVQD (reference sequence). Trimming left V 3 bases short and J 2 bases short, with 2 bases between. The CDR3 sequence is 11 residues long. Here the CDR3 reads CASSDTYEQYV. For the CDR3, the DNA is TGCGCCAGCAGTGACACCTACGAGCAGTACGTC.

CDR3 sequence: CAISEAGTTPGYTF. DNA for the CDR3: TGTGCCATCAGTGAGGCCGGGACGACCCCAGGCTACACCTTC. The chain joins TRBV10-3 to TRBJ1-2; the D gene is possibly TRBD1 (5 bases). Trimming took 2 bases from V and 8 from J, leaving 15 bases between them. The CDR3 has 14 residues. Germline CDR1 reads ENHRY; CDR2 reads SYGVKD.

This clonotype has a count of ten or more. This rearrangement joins TRBV12-3 or TRBV12-4 to TRBJ2-7, with a weak D call TRBD2 (5 bases). Trimming removed 3 bases from V and 1 base from J, with 13 bases in between. This CDR3 spans 15 amino acids. This CDR3 reads CASSLREGNSYEQYF. The CDR3 DNA reads TGTGCCAGCAGTTTGCGAGAGGGAAATTCCTACGAGCAGTACTTC.

In this sample, this clonotype turned up many times. CDR3 in DNA: TGCGCCAGCAGCCAAGTTGACTTGGTCGCCTACAATGAGCAGTTCTTC. Protein: CASSQVDLVAYNEQFF. The V gene is TRBV4-1, the J gene TRBJ2-1; D is unclear. Germline-derived CDR1 and CDR2 are MGHRA and YSYEKL. The CDR3 runs 16 residues. The germline V and J ends were trimmed by 1 base and 2 bases, with 12 bases remaining between them.

The chain combines TRBV19 with TRBJ2-7, with D tentatively TRBD2 (6 bases). Trimming took 1 base from V and 3 from J, leaving 16 bases between them. This CDR3 is built from 16 residues. The germline gives CDR1 LNHDA, CDR2 SQIVND (reference sequence). CDR3 in DNA: TGTGCCAGTAGTATAGGAGTGGGACTCAATCGCTACGAGCAGTACTTC. Translating it yields CASSIGVGLNRYEQYF.

This clonotype was detected many times. This may be a read error: a much more frequent sequence differs by one nucleotide. Here the CDR3 reads CASSPGTGPGHTF. The CDR3 DNA follows: TGTGCCAGCAGCCCCGGGACAGGGCCTGGCCACACCTTC. The rearrangement uses TRBV7-2 and TRBJ1-2; 9 nucleotides align to TRBD1. The CDR3 is 13 residues long. The germline gives CDR1 SGHTA, CDR2 FQGNSA.

The chain joins TRBV10-3 to TRBJ1-3; 11 bases agree with TRBD1. After removal of 3 bases from V and 2 bases from J, the junction contained 3 bases not matched to a gene. This CDR3 region has 16 residues. CDR1 and CDR2 (germline): ENHRY, SYGVKD. In nucleotides, the CDR3 is TGTGCCATCAGTGACGGACAGGGGGCGCCTGGAAACACCATATATTTT. Protein: CAISDGQGAPGNTIYF.

The sample holds many counts of this clonotype. The chain couples TRBV5-4 to TRBJ2-1; weak D call: TRBD1 (6 bases). CDR1 SGHNT and CDR2 YYREEE come from the germline V gene (reference sequence). The ends were cut back, 4 bases at V and 6 bases at J, with 17 bases in the middle. The CDR3 sequence is 15 residues long. The CDR3 spells CASSGLRGSANEQFF. The CDR3 DNA follows: TGTGCCAGCAGCGGACTCAGGGGATCGGCCAATGAGCAGTTCTTC.